These 20 T cell receptor beta chains originate from one sample sequenced in a study of cytomegalovirus exposure and HLA in healthy donors. Amplification used 60 Vbeta primers and 13 Jbeta primers. The method was immunoSEQ multiplex PCR; TCRdb's version includes in-frame clones alone and lacks a portion of them. This table has about 130,000 clones, around 79% appearing once. Sequenced: PBMCs. These receptors were taken from a middle-aged man in good health and CMV-seropositive.

The chain combines TRBV19 with TRBJ1-6; the match to TRBD1 covers 9 bases. The CDR3 length is 15 residues. Losses at the gene ends were 4 bases for V and 9 bases for J; bases not matched to a gene: 7. The germline V gene has CDR1 LNHDA and CDR2 SQIVND (reference sequence). The CDR3 is CASSTGRTGVSPLHF. The CDR3 bases are TGTGCCAGTAGTACGGGAAGGACAGGGGTTTCACCCCTCCACTTT. The variable domain in full, completed from reference TRBV19 and TRBJ1-6, reads DGGITQSPKYLFRKEGQNVTLSCEQNLNHDAMYWYRQDPGQGLRLIYYSQIVNDFQKGDIAEGYSVSREKKESFPLTVTSAQKNPTAFYLCASSTGRTGVSPLHFGNGTRLTVT.

This clone occurred a few times. The chain is built from TRBV7-9 and TRBJ2-1; 10 positions agree with TRBD2. The CDR3 loop spans 15 amino acids. J gave up 7 bases and V 5 bases, and 8 bases lay outside the gene matches. The germline V gene has CDR1 SEHNR and CDR2 FQNEAQ (reference sequence). In DNA form, the CDR3 reads TGTGCCAGCAGCGTCCCGGGACTAGCGTTTAATGAGCAGTTCTTC. Protein: CASSVPGLAFNEQFF.

The chain joins TRBV6-5 to TRBJ2-1; D gene uncertain. Germline V gene sequence: CDR1 MNHEY, CDR2 SVGAGI. There are 12 residues in the CDR3. V dropped 5 bases and J dropped 5 bases, with 7 bases sitting between them. The DNA for the CDR3 is TGTGCCAGCAGTAGACTTGACAATGAGCAGTTCTTC. It yields the protein CASSRLDNEQFF.

This chain joins TRBV28 and TRBJ1-2, with 10 nucleotides matching TRBD1. The CDR3 runs to 14 residues. Germline-derived CDR1 and CDR2 are MDHEN and SYDVKM. Germline trimming cut 6 bases from V and 5 bases from J; bases unmatched to any gene: 6. CDR3 DNA sequence: TGTGCCAGCAGGCGACAGGGGGCAGGGTATGGCTACACCTTC. Translating gives CASRRQGAGYGYTF.

V usage is TRBV11-1 and J usage is TRBJ2-5; D gene uncertain. Between the trimmed V and J ends, which lost 3 bases and 1 base, there was a span of 9 bases. Germline-derived CDR1 and CDR2 are SGHAT and FQDESV (reference sequence). This CDR3 has 14 residues. The CDR3 protein is CASSLTRSQETQYF. CDR3 nucleotide sequence: TGTGCCAGCAGCTTGACAAGAAGCCAAGAGACCCAGTACTTC. Variable domain in full (rest from reference TRBV11-1 and TRBJ2-5): EAEVAQSPRYKITEKSQAVAFWCDPISGHATLYWYRQILGQGPELLVQFQDESVVDDSQLPKDRFSAERLKGVDSTLKIQPAELGDSAMYLCASSLTRSQETQYFGPGTRLLVL.

This chain connects TRBV4-1 to TRBJ2-7, with unresolved D. CDR1 and CDR2 (germline): MGHRA, YSYEKL. Trimming removed 3 bases from V and 0 bases from J, with 12 bases in between. The CDR3 loop spans 15 amino acids. CDR3: CASSQNSPISYEQYF. Written as DNA, the CDR3 is TGCGCCAGCAGCCAGAACAGTCCAATCTCCTACGAGCAGTACTTC.

CDR3 sequence: CASSPDPGGTEAFF. CDR3 in DNA: TGTGCCAGCTCACCCGATCCGGGAGGCACTGAAGCTTTCTTT. The chain links TRBV18 to TRBJ1-1; D unclear. Germline V gene lookup returns CDR1 KGHSH and CDR2 LQKENI. Deletions cut 3 bases from V and 4 bases from J, with 12 bases between. The CDR3 contains 14 residues. Full variable domain (missing parts from reference TRBV18 and TRBJ1-1): NAGVMQNPRHLVRRRGQEARLRCSPMKGHSHVYWYRQLPEEGLKFMVYLQKENIIDESGMPKERFSAEFPKEGPSILRIQQVVRGDSAAYFCASSPDPGGTEAFFGQGTRLTVV.

The sample holds a few counts of this clone. The chain is built from TRBV7-2 and TRBJ1-5; D gene unclear. This CDR3 is built from 17 residues. CDR1 is SGHTA, CDR2 FQGNSA, per germline. The V gene lost 2 bases and the J gene lost 0 bases, with 14 bases spanning the gap. CDR3 DNA: TGTGCCAGCAGCTTAACGAACGGAGTCTATAGCAATCAGCCCCAGCATTTT. Amino acid sequence: CASSLTNGVYSNQPQHF.

The chain uses TRBV11-3 and TRBJ2-2, with 7 bases lining up with TRBD1. The germline gives CDR1 SGHNT, CDR2 YENEEA. The CDR3 is 15 residues long. Trimming at V came to 4 bases and at J to 2 bases, leaving 4 bases not matched to a gene. The CDR3 here is CASSSRDSNTGELFF. The DNA for the CDR3 is TGTGCCAGCAGCTCTCGGGACAGTAACACCGGGGAGCTGTTTTTT.

The chain couples TRBV18 to TRBJ1-5; TRBD1 matches 7 bases. From germline, CDR1 is KGHSH and CDR2 LQKENI. J gave up 4 bases and V 6 bases, and 3 bases lay outside the gene matches. This CDR3 spans 13 amino acids. CDR3: CASSTGDNQPQHF. In DNA form, the CDR3 reads TGTGCCAGCTCCACAGGGGATAATCAGCCCCAGCATTTT.

The J gene is TRBJ1-1, the V gene TRBV10-3, with D possibly being TRBD1 (5 bases). This CDR3 contains 14 residues. V lost 4 bases to trimming and J lost 2 bases, with 11 bases between them. The germline CDR1 and CDR2 sequences are ENHRY and SYGVKD. The CDR3 region is CAISADSPNTEAFF. The DNA for the CDR3 is TGTGCCATCAGTGCTGACAGCCCAAACACTGAAGCTTTCTTT.

The rearrangement joins TRBV19 to TRBJ2-3; possible D gene TRBD2, 5 bases. There are 16 residues in the CDR3. Germline V lookup: CDR1 LNHDA, CDR2 SQIVND (reference sequence). V lost 1 base and J 0 bases, leaving 11 bases between the germline ends. The DNA for the CDR3 is TGTGCCAGTAGTATAGGGCTAGCCTCTAGCACAGATACGCAGTATTTT. This encodes CASSIGLASSTDTQYF. The full variable domain, its missing parts supplied by reference TRBV19 and TRBJ2-3, is DGGITQSPKYLFRKEGQNVTLSCEQNLNHDAMYWYRQDPGQGLRLIYYSQIVNDFQKGDIAEGYSVSREKKESFPLTVTSAQKNPTAFYLCASSIGLASSTDTQYFGPGTRLTVL.

The V and J genes are TRBV14 and TRBJ2-5; D might be TRBD2 (6 bases). Trimming left V 4 bases short and J 4 bases short, with 19 bases between. The V gene's germline CDR1 is SGHDN and CDR2 FVKESK. The CDR3 consists of 16 residues. The DNA for the CDR3 is TGTGCCAGCAGCCTAAGGACGCCTCGGGAGCGAGAGACCCAGTACTTC. As protein: CASSLRTPRERETQYF.

The rearrangement joins TRBV28 to TRBJ1-1; D is unclear. V was shortened by 8 bases and J by 3 bases, with 10 bases between the two germline ends. This CDR3 region has 12 residues. The germline V gene has CDR1 MDHEN and CDR2 SYDVKM. This chain's CDR3 is CASGRTDTEAFF. CDR3 in DNA: TGTGCCAGCGGCAGGACTGACACTGAAGCTTTCTTT.

The V and J genes are TRBV6-1 and TRBJ2-7, with a possible D match to TRBD2 (5 bases). V was cut by 8 bases and J by 4 bases, with 12 bases left in between. The CDR3 length is 12 residues. Germline V gene sequence: CDR1 MNHNS, CDR2 SASEGT. The CDR3 protein is CASGSLLYEQYF. CDR3 DNA sequence: TGTGCCAGCGGGAGCCTCCTGTACGAGCAGTACTTC.

This clone showed up just once. The V call is TRBV4-1, the J call TRBJ2-7, with 11 bases lining up with TRBD2. Germline trimming cut 2 bases from V and 3 bases from J; bases unmatched to any gene: 12. Germline CDR1 and CDR2: MGHRA and YSYEKL. The length of the CDR3 is 18 residues. The CDR3 DNA reads as TGCGCCAGCAGCCAAAGGATTCGGGGACTAGCGGAAGACTACGAGCAGTACTTC. Translation: CASSQRIRGLAEDYEQYF.

The CDR3 region is CASSVGRGRNTGELFF. CDR3 coding DNA: TGTGCCAGCAGTGTGGGCAGGGGGCGGAACACCGGGGAGCTGTTTTTT. This chain links TRBV6-1 with TRBJ2-2; 8 bases line up with TRBD1. Trimming at V came to 4 bases and at J to 1 base, leaving 5 bases not matched to a gene. CDR1 MNHNS and CDR2 SASEGT come from the germline V gene. The CDR3 is 16 residues long.

Relative to its sample, this clone is medium-sized (0.01 to 0.1%). V is TRBV19 and J is TRBJ2-1, with unresolved D. The CDR3 totals 15 residues. Germline CDR1 LNHDA, CDR2 SQIVND (reference sequence). Trimming left V 1 base short and J 0 bases short, with 7 bases between. CDR3 loop: CASSIGLHSYNEQFF. As DNA, the CDR3 is TGTGCCAGTAGTATAGGGCTCCACTCCTACAATGAGCAGTTCTTC.

The table lists this clone with a few counts. This chain uses TRBV19 with TRBJ2-5; 8 positions match TRBD1. CDR1 and CDR2 (germline): LNHDA, SQIVND (reference sequence). This CDR3 contains 13 residues. The V segment lost 5 bases and the J segment 2 bases; nucleotides outside the gene matches: 1. DNA of the CDR3: TGTGCCAGTAGTCAGGGGGCTCAAGAGACCCAGTACTTC. It codes for CASSQGAQETQYF.

In nucleotides, the CDR3 is TGTGCCAGCTCACCACCGAACAGGGCCGACACTGAAGCTTTCTTT. Translation gives CASSPPNRADTEAFF. The gene calls are TRBV18 and TRBJ1-1, with D perhaps TRBD1 (6 bases). This CDR3 has 15 amino acids. V lost 0 bases and J lost 3, with 11 bases in between. Per the germline V gene, CDR1 is KGHSH and CDR2 is LQKENI.